This TCR beta chain is from a study of blood T cell repertoires in COVID-19 (dated by TCRdb to the early 2020s). Regarding the complete study: Samples covering the acute and convalescent phases of COVID-19 were provided by collaborators in the United States, Italy and Spain. Where HLA class I and class II types were available, the types were taken from metadata supplied by the sample provider, not from assay-based typing. The repertoires were released in a freely available public database meant as a resource for research on the immune response to SARS-CoV-2. The samples were drawn from two sources: the first 160 participants of the ongoing ImmuneRACE study, and fewer than 1,500 subjects contributed by 6 global collaborators. The material from the prospective study consisted of cDNA or gDNA derived from T cells, B-cell-depleted T cells, or PBMCs. Subjects who had been exposed to COVID-19, were actively infected with it, or had recovered from it provided the deeply sampled blood TCRbeta repertoires that made up the dataset. Nearly every sample came with metadata listing a de-identified subject ID, COVID-19 status, age in years and sex.

In the prospective study, participants were about 18 to 90 years old, resided in approximately 22 geographic areas of the United States, and were enrolled through a virtual design. Cohort assignment in the prospective study relied on participant-reported clinical history from a screening survey and a study questionnaire. In the prospective study, whole blood, serum and a nasopharyngeal or oropharyngeal swab were collected from each participant by mobile phlebotomists. Prospective study participants could optionally give additional blood draws and questionnaires over a 2-month period. Before DNA extraction, prospective study blood samples were shipped either frozen or at room temperature. The research as a whole found: Clinical and demographic metadata were provided uncurated, with the amount varying by source and participant.

TCRbeta CDR3 regions were amplified from genomic DNA using the immunoSEQ Assay, a bias-controlled multiplex PCR. As for how the authors treated the data: The number of nucleated cells in each sample was estimated by amplification of reference gene primers within the assay. To quantify the absolute abundance of each unique TCRbeta CDR3 rearrangement, sequence reads were collapsed and filtered. For each sample, productive Simpson clonality was calculated as the square root of Simpson's diversity index over productive rearrangements. TCRdb carries this immuneACCESS record with in-frame sequences only. Its versions omit some clonotypes, under half of them owing to an unresolved V gene in the studies checked, with the rest unexplained. V, J and clone size are those of that table, while D and trimming were read from the DNA. The sample records some 170,000 clones, roughly nine tenths of which are singletons. The ten biggest clones cover roughly 1.2% of the sample.

Worth noting for this clone: What antigen it recognizes has not been identified. Base qualities are not at hand, and no much larger clone is one base apart.

This TCR was recovered from a human donor with acute COVID-19. The donor label of this sample is uncertain. The specimen was PBMCs or T cells enriched from blood (not recorded which).

Here is the DNA: TGTGCCAGCAGCGTAACAGGGGTTAGAACCGGGGAGCTGTTTTTT. Translated, this gives CASSVTGVRTGELFF. The rearrangement joined TRBV7-2 to TRBJ2-2, with 7 central nucleotides matching TRBD1. Its CDR3 holds 15 amino acids, cysteine through phenylalanine. The kept DNA is CDR3 alone, 45 bases in frame from the first base. Trimmed from V: 5 bases; trimmed from J: 5 bases; junction bases lacking a gene match: 8. The germline V gene encodes CDR1 SGHTA and CDR2 FQGNSA.